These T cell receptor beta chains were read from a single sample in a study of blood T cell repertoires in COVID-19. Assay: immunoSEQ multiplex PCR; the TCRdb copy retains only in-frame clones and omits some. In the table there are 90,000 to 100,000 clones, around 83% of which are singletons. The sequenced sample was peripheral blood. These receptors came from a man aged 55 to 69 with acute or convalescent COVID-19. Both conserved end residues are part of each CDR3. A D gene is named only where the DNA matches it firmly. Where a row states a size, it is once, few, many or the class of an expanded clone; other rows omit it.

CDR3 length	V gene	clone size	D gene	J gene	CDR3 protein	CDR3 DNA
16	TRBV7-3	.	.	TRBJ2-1	CASSSKNGVRFNEQFF	TGTGCCAGCAGCTCCAAAAACGGGGTGCGGTTCAATGAGCAGTTCTTC
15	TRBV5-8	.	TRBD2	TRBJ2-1	CASSLRLAGGPLPFF	TGTGCCAGCAGCCTTCGACTAGCGGGGGGGCCTTTGCCGTTCTTC
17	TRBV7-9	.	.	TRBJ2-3	CATLGHRSPKGTDTQYF	TGTGCCACCCTGGGACATCGTTCCCCCAAGGGCACAGATACGCAGTATTTT
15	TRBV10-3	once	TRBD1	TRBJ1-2	CAISEWDSIPHGYTF	TGTGCCATCAGTGAGTGGGACAGCATACCCCATGGCTACACCTTC
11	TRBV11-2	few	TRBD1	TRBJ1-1	CASSRDRKAFF	TGTGCCAGCAGCCGGGACAGGAAAGCTTTCTTT
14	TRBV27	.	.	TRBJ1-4	CASSFQGDNEKLFF	TGTGCCAGCAGTTTTCAAGGGGATAATGAAAAACTGTTTTTT
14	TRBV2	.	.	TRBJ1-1	CASKQILMNTEAFF	TGTGCCAGCAAACAGATACTCATGAACACTGAAGCTTTCTTT
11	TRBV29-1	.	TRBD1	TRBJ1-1	CSVGTVTEAFF	TGCAGCGTGGGGACAGTGACTGAAGCTTTCTTT
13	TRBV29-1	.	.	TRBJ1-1	CSVDSQLNTEAFF	TGCAGCGTTGATTCACAGCTGAACACTGAAGCTTTCTTT
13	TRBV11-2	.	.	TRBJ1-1	CASSLEWRTEAFF	TGTGCCAGCAGCTTAGAGTGGCGGACTGAAGCTTTCTTT
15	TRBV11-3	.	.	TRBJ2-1	CASSLDPTRQVEQFF	TGTGCCAGCAGCTTAGATCCTACCCGCCAAGTAGAGCAGTTCTTC
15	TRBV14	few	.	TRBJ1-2	CASSQDVGGSYGYTF	TGTGCCAGCAGCCAAGACGTGGGGGGAAGCTATGGCTACACCTTC
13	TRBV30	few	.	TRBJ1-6	CAWRGPYNSPLHF	TGTGCCTGGAGGGGCCCCTATAATTCACCCCTCCACTTT
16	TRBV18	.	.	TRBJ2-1	CASSRGYGGRRDEQFF	TGTGCCAGCTCACGTGGCTACGGGGGGCGGAGGGATGAGCAGTTCTTC
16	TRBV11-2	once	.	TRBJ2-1	CASSSQTRSSYNEQFF	TGTGCCAGCAGCTCCCAGACTAGGAGCTCCTACAATGAGCAGTTCTTC
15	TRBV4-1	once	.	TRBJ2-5	CASSPSSTRQETQYF	TGCGCCAGCAGCCCCTCGTCCACCAGACAAGAGACCCAGTACTTC
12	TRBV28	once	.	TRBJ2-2	CASIGSPGELFF	TGTGCCAGCATCGGGTCCCCCGGGGAGCTGTTTTTT
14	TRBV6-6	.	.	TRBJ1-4	CASSLQGGNEKLFF	TGTGCCAGCAGTCTCCAGGGTGGTAATGAAAAACTGTTTTTT
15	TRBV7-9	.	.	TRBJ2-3	CASSSAGPSTDTQYF	TGTGCCAGCAGCTCCGCGGGGCCTAGCACAGATACGCAGTATTTT
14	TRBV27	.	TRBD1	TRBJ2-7	CASSSQPQGAEQYF	TGTGCCAGCAGTTCTCAACCGCAGGGGGCCGAGCAGTACTTC
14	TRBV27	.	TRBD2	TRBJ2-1	CASSTRTGGSGWFF	TGTGCCAGCAGCACTAGAACCGGGGGTAGCGGGTGGTTCTTC
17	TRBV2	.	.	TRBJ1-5	CASNNNRGIYSNQPQHF	TGTGCCAGCAATAACAACCGGGGGATTTATAGCAATCAGCCCCAGCATTTT
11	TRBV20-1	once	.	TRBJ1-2	CSARQDSSYTF	TGCAGTGCTAGGCAGGACAGTAGCTACACCTTC